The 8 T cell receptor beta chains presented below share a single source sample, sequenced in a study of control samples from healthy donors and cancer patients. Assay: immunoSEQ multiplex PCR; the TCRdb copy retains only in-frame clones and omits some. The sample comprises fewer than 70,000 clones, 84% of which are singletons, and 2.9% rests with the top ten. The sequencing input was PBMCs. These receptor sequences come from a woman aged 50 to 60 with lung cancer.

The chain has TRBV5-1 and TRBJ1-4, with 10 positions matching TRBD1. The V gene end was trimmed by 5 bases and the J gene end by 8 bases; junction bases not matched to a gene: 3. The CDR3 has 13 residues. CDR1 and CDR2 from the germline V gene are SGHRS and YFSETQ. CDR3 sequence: CASRGTGEEKLFF. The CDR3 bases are TGCGCCAGCAGAGGGACAGGGGAGGAAAAACTGTTTTTT.

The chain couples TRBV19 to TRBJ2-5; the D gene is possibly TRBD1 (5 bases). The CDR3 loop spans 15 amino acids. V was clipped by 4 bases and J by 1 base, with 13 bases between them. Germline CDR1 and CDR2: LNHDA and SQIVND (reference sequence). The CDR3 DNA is TGTGCCAGTAGTAGCGGACACAGCAGCCAAGAGACCCAGTACTTC. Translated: CASSSGHSSQETQYF.

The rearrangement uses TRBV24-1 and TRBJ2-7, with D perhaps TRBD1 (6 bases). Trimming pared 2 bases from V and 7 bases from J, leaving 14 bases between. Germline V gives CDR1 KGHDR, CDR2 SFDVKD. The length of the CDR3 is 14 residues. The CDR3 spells CATSDSRDTREQYF. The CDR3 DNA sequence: TGTGCCACCAGTGATTCCCGGGACACCCGAGAGCAGTACTTC.

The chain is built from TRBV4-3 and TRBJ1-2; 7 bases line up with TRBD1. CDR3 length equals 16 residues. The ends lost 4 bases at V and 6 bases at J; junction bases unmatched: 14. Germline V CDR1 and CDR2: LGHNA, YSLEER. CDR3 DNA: TGCGCCAGCAGCCCCAGCGTTAGGGGGCGAGGAGATGGCTACACCTTC. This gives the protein CASSPSVRGRGDGYTF.

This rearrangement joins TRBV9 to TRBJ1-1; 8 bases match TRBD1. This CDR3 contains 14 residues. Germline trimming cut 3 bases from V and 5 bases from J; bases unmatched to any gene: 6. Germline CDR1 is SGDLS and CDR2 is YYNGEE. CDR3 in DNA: TGTGCCAGCAGCGGTACAGGGGGACGGACTGAAGCTTTCTTT. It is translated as CASSGTGGRTEAFF.

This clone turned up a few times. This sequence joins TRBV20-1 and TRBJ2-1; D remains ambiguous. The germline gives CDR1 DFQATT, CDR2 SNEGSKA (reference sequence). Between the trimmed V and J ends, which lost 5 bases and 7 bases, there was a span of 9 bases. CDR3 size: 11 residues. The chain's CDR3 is CSAHLVNEQFF. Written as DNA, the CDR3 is TGCAGTGCTCATCTAGTTAATGAGCAGTTCTTC.

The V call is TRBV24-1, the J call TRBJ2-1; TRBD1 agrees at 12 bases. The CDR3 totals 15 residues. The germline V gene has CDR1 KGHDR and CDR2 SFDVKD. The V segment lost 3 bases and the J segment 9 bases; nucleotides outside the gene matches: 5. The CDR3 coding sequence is TGTGCCACCAGTGATGGGGGGACAGGGGGCGTTGAGCAGTTCTTC. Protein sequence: CATSDGGTGGVEQFF.

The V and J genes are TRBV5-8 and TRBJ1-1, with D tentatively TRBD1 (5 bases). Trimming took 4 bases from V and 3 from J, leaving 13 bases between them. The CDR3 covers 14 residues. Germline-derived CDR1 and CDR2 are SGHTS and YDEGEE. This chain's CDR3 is CASSRLGGHTEAFF. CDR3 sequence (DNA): TGTGCCAGCAGCCGACTGGGGGGACACACTGAAGCTTTCTTT.